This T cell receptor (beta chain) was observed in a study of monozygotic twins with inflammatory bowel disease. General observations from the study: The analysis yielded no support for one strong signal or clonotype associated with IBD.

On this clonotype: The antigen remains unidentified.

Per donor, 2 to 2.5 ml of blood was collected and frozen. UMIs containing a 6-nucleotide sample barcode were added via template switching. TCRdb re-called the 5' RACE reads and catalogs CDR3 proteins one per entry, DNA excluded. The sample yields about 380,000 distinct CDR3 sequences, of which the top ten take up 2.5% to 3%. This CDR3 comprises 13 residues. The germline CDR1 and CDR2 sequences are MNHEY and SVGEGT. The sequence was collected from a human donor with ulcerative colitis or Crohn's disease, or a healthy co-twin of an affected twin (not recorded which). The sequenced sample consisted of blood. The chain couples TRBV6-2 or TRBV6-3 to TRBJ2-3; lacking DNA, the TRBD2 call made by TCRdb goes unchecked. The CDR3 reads CASSTSEPDTQYF.